These 6 T cell receptor beta chains came from one sample sequenced in a study of T cells after yellow fever vaccination. From the 5' RACE reads, TCRdb called clonotypes with MiXCR, one entry per CDR3 protein. The data show 250,000 to 300,000 distinct CDR3 sequences, under 15% seen once. Here the sequenced sample was CD4+ T cells sorted from PBMCs, taken 45 days after the yellow fever booster vaccination. Receptors originate from a man between 25 and 39 years old who received the YFV17D yellow fever vaccine.

The chain recombines TRBV5-5 with TRBJ1-5; D gene uncertain. The germline V and J ends were trimmed by 1 base and 6 bases, with 11 bases remaining between them. Germline CDR1 and CDR2: SGHKS and YYEKEE (reference sequence). The CDR3 spans 14 residues. This CDR3 is CASSLSQLGQPQHF. CDR3 bases: TGTGCCAGCAGCTTGAGCCAGTTGGGTCAGCCCCAGCATTTT. Filled out from reference TRBV5-5 and TRBJ1-5, the complete variable domain reads DAGVTQSPTHLIKTRGQQVTLRCSPISGHKSVSWYQQVLGQGPQFIFQYYEKEERGRGNFPDRFSARQFPNYSSELNVNALLLGDSALYLCASSLSQLGQPQHFGDGTRLSIL.

This clonotype has at least ten counts. J is TRBJ1-1 and V is TRBV7-9, with 9 bases matching TRBD1. Germline lookup yields CDR1 SEHNR and CDR2 FQNEAQ (reference sequence). The CDR3 contains 13 residues. V lost 6 bases and J lost 5; bases outside the gene matches: 4. CDR3 amino acids: CASSQGQGTEAFF. The CDR3 DNA is TGTGCCAGCAGTCAAGGACAGGGGACTGAAGCTTTCTTT.

The sample holds a few counts of this clonotype. The gene calls are TRBV4-3 and TRBJ2-1, with D uncertain. Deletions cut 2 bases from V and 0 bases from J, with 8 bases between. Germline V lookup: CDR1 LGHNA, CDR2 YSLEER. CDR3 length: 15 residues. CDR3 region: CASSQIQSSYNEQFF. CDR3 in DNA: TGCGCCAGCAGCCAAATCCAGAGCTCCTACAATGAGCAGTTCTTC.

A few counts support this clonotype. V is TRBV7-2 and J is TRBJ2-7; possibly TRBD2 for D (5 bases). The CDR3 covers 15 residues. The V end lost 2 bases, the J end lost 3 bases, and 14 bases lay between the germline ends. CDR1 SGHTA and CDR2 FQGNSA come from the germline V gene. CDR3 DNA: TGTGCCAGCAGCTTATGGTCTACCGGGAACTACGAGCAGTACTTC. Translating it yields CASSLWSTGNYEQYF.

This chain links TRBV9 with TRBJ2-7, with D perhaps TRBD1 (5 bases). The CDR3 consists of 14 residues. The ends were cut back, 4 bases at V and 5 bases at J, with 16 bases in the middle. Germline CDR1 reads SGDLS; CDR2 reads YYNGEE. DNA for the CDR3: TGTGCCAGCAGCCCCCATGGGGCCCGGGACGAGCAGTACTTC. The encoded protein is CASSPHGARDEQYF.

The gene calls are TRBV5-1 and TRBJ2-7; no firm D call. V gave up 2 bases and J gave up 3 bases, with 9 bases separating them. Per the germline V gene, CDR1 is SGHRS and CDR2 is YFSETQ. CDR3 size: 13 residues. CDR3 in amino acids: CASSFGVLYEQYF. The CDR3, as DNA: TGCGCCAGCAGCTTTGGGGTCCTCTACGAGCAGTACTTC.